These 27 T cell receptor beta chains share one sample of origin, sequenced in a study of metastatic and nonmetastatic thyroid tumors. With MiXCR, TCRdb reprocessed the PCR reads. The sample records fewer than 50,000 clones, approximately 15% being singletons. None of the patients had undergone any treatment ahead of thyroid surgery. Source material: blood. These receptor sequences come from a female donor with papillary thyroid cancer or a benign thyroid nodule (not recorded which). Some clones in this sample may be carry-over from other donors' samples.

This clone was counted ten times or more. This chain uses TRBV29-1 with TRBJ2-7; 9 bases map to TRBD1. Germline CDR1 is SQVTM and CDR2 is ANQGSEA. This CDR3 is 16 amino acids long. V lost 1 base and J lost 0; bases outside the gene matches: 7. CDR3 region: CSVEAGTGSGSYEQYF. CDR3 nucleotides: TGCAGCGTTGAAGCTGGGACAGGGTCGGGCTCCTACGAGCAGTACTTC.

This clone was seen many times. The same CDR3 also results from other DNA sequences found in this sample. The chain couples TRBV10-1 to TRBJ2-1; 7 nucleotides match TRBD1. The germline V gene encodes CDR1 WNHNN and CDR2 SYGVQD (reference sequence). There are 15 residues in the CDR3. V dropped 6 bases and J dropped 9; count of bases not matched to a gene: 14. The CDR3 DNA follows: TGCGCCAGCAGCGAAGAAAACAGGGGATGGAGTGAGCAGTTCTTC. It codes for CASSEENRGWSEQFF.

This clone has more than one count but fewer than ten. This chain uses TRBV12-3 or TRBV12-4 with TRBJ2-3, with D uncertain. Deletions cut 6 bases from V and 3 bases from J, with 13 bases between. CDR3 length: 14 residues. The CDR3: CASSAYSRTDTQYF. The CDR3 DNA is TGTGCCAGCAGCGCCTATTCTAGGACAGATACGCAGTATTTT.

At least ten counts were recorded for this clone. The chain recombines TRBV28 with TRBJ1-2; 12 positions agree with TRBD1. V shed 4 bases, J shed 7 bases, and the junction held 7 bases outside the gene matches. Germline CDR1 is MDHEN and CDR2 is SYDVKM. The CDR3 has 15 amino acids. CDR3 sequence: CASSSSGQGAGGYTF. CDR3 bases: TGTGCCAGCAGTTCCTCGGGACAGGGGGCGGGTGGCTACACCTTC.

This clone has ten or more counts. No conserved phenylalanine or tryptophan ends this CDR3, so it is likely a read error. This chain uses TRBV6-1 with TRBJ1-5; D is ambiguous. Germline CDR1 MNHNS, CDR2 SASEGT. The CDR3 sequence is 14 residues long. Trimming shortened V by 4 bases and J by 6 bases, and 13 bases separated the two germline ends. CDR3 nucleotide sequence: TGTGCCAGCAGTGTTGACAATCGCGGTCAGCCCCAGCATTCT. This encodes CASSVDNRGQPQHS.

This chain connects TRBV11-2 to TRBJ2-1; 9 nucleotides align to TRBD2. This CDR3 region has 16 residues. Germline values: CDR1 SGHAT, CDR2 FQNNGV. Trimming removed 3 bases from V and 7 bases from J; junction bases left unmatched: 10. The CDR3 DNA follows: TGTGCCAGCAGCTTCCCCCCGGGGCTAGCGGGGAATGAGCAGTTCTTC. Amino acid sequence: CASSFPPGLAGNEQFF.

This clone was seen a few times. A read error is possible here, since a much larger clone lies one base away. The chain combines TRBV6-1 with TRBJ2-7, with D perhaps assigned TRBD1 or TRBD2 (5 bases each). The germline CDR1 and CDR2 sequences are MNHNS and SASEGT. The CDR3 is 15 residues long. CDR3 in amino acids: CVSKTSGRQAYEQYF. Here the CDR3 DNA reads TGTGTCAGCAAAACTTCGGGGCGGCAAGCCTACGAGCAGTACTTC.

The sample holds many counts of this clone. The chain is built from TRBV7-9 and TRBJ1-2; perhaps TRBD1 as D (6 bases). The germline gives CDR1 SEHNR, CDR2 FQNEAQ (reference sequence). The CDR3 consists of 14 residues. V was cut by 5 bases and J by 3 bases, with 13 bases left in between. In nucleotides, the CDR3 is TGTGCCAGCAGCAACCAGGGGTCCCACTATGGCTACACCTTC. The encoded protein is CASSNQGSHYGYTF.

This clone was recorded at least ten times. The DNA of the CDR3 is TGTGCCATCAGTGTGGGGCAGGGGGTCAATGAGCAGTTCTTC. Translating gives CAISVGQGVNEQFF. The gene calls are TRBV10-3 and TRBJ2-1; 7 positions agree with TRBD1. The CDR3 contains 14 residues. CDR1 and CDR2 from the germline V gene are ENHRY and SYGVKD. V trimming: 4 bases; J trimming: 6 bases; junction bases outside the gene matches: 6.

This clone is medium-sized. The V call is TRBV6-2 or TRBV6-3, the J call TRBJ2-1; the match to TRBD1 covers 7 bases. This CDR3 has 14 amino acids. Looked up from germline, CDR1 is MNHEY and CDR2 is SVGEGT. V lost 5 bases, J lost 4 bases, and 5 bases stayed unmatched. The CDR3 DNA reads as TGTGCCAGCAGTGGTACAGGGGAGTACAATGAGCAGTTCTTC. This sequence encodes CASSGTGEYNEQFF.

The chain recombines TRBV9 with TRBJ1-4; D is perhaps TRBD1 (6 bases). Germline V gene lookup returns CDR1 SGDLS and CDR2 YYNGEE. The CDR3 totals 15 residues. Trimming left V 2 bases short and J 8 bases short, with 16 bases between. This CDR3 reads CASSVNPGVREKLFF. CDR3 DNA sequence: TGTGCCAGCAGCGTGAATCCAGGGGTTCGAGAAAAACTGTTTTTT.

This clone was recorded many times. The chain is built from TRBV28 and TRBJ2-7; 13 nucleotides agree with TRBD2. After removal of 5 bases from V and 2 bases from J, the junction contained 9 bases not matched to a gene. The CDR3 is 17 residues long. CDR1 is MDHEN, CDR2 SYDVKM, per germline. This chain's CDR3 is CASSAYRTSGRAYEQYF. For the CDR3, the DNA is TGTGCCAGCAGTGCCTATCGGACTAGCGGGAGAGCCTACGAGCAGTACTTC.

This clone was picked up a small number of times. The junction differs from germline at one of its ends, possibly a read error. The sample carries other DNA sequences with the same CDR3. The chain links TRBV6-5 to TRBJ2-3; D gene unclear. Germline V gene lookup returns CDR1 MNHEY and CDR2 SVGAGI. The CDR3 covers 14 residues. CDR3 in DNA: TGTGCAAGCAGTTACGTCGGGAGCACAGATACGCAGTATTTT. This sequence encodes CASSYVGSTDTQYF.

This clone came up many times. This chain connects TRBV19 to TRBJ1-1; D possibly corresponds to TRBD1 (6 bases). The CDR3 covers 14 residues. Trimming removed 6 bases at V and 11 bases at J, with 22 bases between. Germline values: CDR1 LNHDA, CDR2 SQIVND (reference sequence). CDR3 loop: CASSPYTGYVLAFF. DNA of the CDR3: TGTGCCAGTAGCCCCTACACAGGGTACGTCCTGGCTTTCTTT.

Many counts were recorded for this clone. The CDR3 loop is CAISFRDRETDTQYF. CDR3 DNA: TGTGCCATCAGCTTCCGGGACAGGGAAACAGATACGCAGTATTTT. This chain joins TRBV10-3 and TRBJ2-3; 9 bases are a match to TRBD1. The junction had 7 bases not matched to a gene; V was cut back by 6 bases and J by 3 bases. The CDR3 loop spans 15 amino acids. Germline-derived CDR1 and CDR2 are ENHRY and SYGVKD.

V and J are TRBV28 and TRBJ2-1; 11 nucleotides agree with TRBD1. From germline, CDR1 is MDHEN and CDR2 SYDVKM. V shed 6 bases and J 6 bases; nucleotides not matched to a gene: 7. The CDR3 has 15 amino acids. CDR3 nucleotides: TGTGCCAGCAGCGCCGGGACAGGGGGATCCAATGAGCAGTTCTTC. Translating it yields CASSAGTGGSNEQFF.

This clone has more than one count but fewer than ten. The chain links TRBV6-2 or TRBV6-3 to TRBJ2-2, with D perhaps TRBD1 (6 bases). CDR1 MNHEY and CDR2 SVGEGT come from the germline V gene. Trimming took off 6 bases at V and 0 bases at J, with 14 bases between the two ends. The CDR3 runs to 16 residues. This CDR3 reads CASRLQGPPNTGELFF. The CDR3 coding sequence is TGTGCCAGCAGGCTACAGGGCCCCCCGAACACCGGGGAGCTGTTTTTT.

As regards this clone: At the DNA level, this CDR3 is encoded by other sequences in the same sample as well. CDR3 residues: CASSSVNYGGYTF. The CDR3 bases are TGTGCCAGCAGTTCGGTTAACTATGGCGGCTACACCTTC. V and J are TRBV27 and TRBJ1-2; D unclear. Germline CDR1 is MNHEY and CDR2 is SMNVEV (reference sequence). The V and J ends lost 4 bases and 8 bases respectively, with 14 bases between them. This CDR3 comprises 13 residues.

This clone was counted at least ten times. V gene TRBV6-1 combines with J gene TRBJ1-1; tentative D call: TRBD1 (5 bases). The V and J ends lost 6 bases and 1 base respectively, with 21 bases between them. Germline V gives CDR1 MNHNS, CDR2 SASEGT. The CDR3 is 17 residues long. The CDR3 here is CASRLKIGAPGNTEAFF. DNA for the CDR3: TGTGCCAGCAGACTCAAAATCGGGGCGCCAGGGAACACTGAAGCTTTCTTT.

This clone was seen many times. The V gene is TRBV24-1, the J gene TRBJ2-2; TRBD1 is a possible D gene (6 bases). Germline loops: CDR1 KGHDR, CDR2 SFDVKD. Trimming cost V 1 base and J 11 bases, with 13 bases left between them. CDR3 length: 14 residues. As DNA, the CDR3 is TGTGCCACCAGTGATTTCGTCAGGGGTGGCGAGCTGTTTTTT. Translation: CATSDFVRGGELFF.

This clone was found many times. The V and J genes are TRBV3-1 and TRBJ2-1; no reliable D call. The V and J ends lost 0 bases and 7 bases respectively, with 7 bases between them. Germline V lookup: CDR1 LGHDT, CDR2 YNNKEL (reference sequence). CDR3 length equals 13 residues. The CDR3 protein is CASSQDQVNEQFF. The CDR3 coding sequence is TGTGCCAGCAGCCAAGATCAGGTGAATGAGCAGTTCTTC.

Concerning this clone itself: The missing conserved phenylalanine or tryptophan at the end of this CDR3 makes a read error likely. The chain uses TRBV30 and TRBJ2-7; TRBD1 aligns across 11 bases. The junction had 3 bases not matched to a gene; V was cut back by 4 bases and J by 4 bases. The germline CDR1 and CDR2 sequences are GTSNPN and SVGIG (reference sequence). The CDR3 spans 13 residues. The CDR3 sequence: CAWTRDRGYEQYS. The DNA of the CDR3 is TGTGCCTGGACCCGGGACAGGGGGTACGAGCAGTACTCC.

The chain carries TRBV5-1 and TRBJ2-3; 8 nucleotides line up with TRBD2. The germline gives CDR1 SGHRS, CDR2 YFSETQ. V was clipped by 2 bases and J by 1 base; unmatched bases: 3. The CDR3 sequence is 15 residues long. For the CDR3, the DNA is TGCGCCAGCAGCTTCCGGGGGGGAGGCACAGATACGCAGTATTTT. Amino acid sequence: CASSFRGGGTDTQYF.

This clone has at least ten counts. The genes are TRBV10-2 and TRBJ2-1, with TRBD2 matching over 10 bases. Germline V gives CDR1 WSHSY, CDR2 SAAADI. V shed 3 bases, J shed 3 bases, and the junction held 2 bases outside the gene matches. The CDR3 loop spans 15 amino acids. The CDR3 here is CASSETSGNYNEQFF. CDR3 nucleotide sequence: TGCGCCAGCAGTGAAACTAGCGGGAACTACAATGAGCAGTTCTTC.

The table lists this clone with many counts. The V gene is TRBV5-1, the J gene TRBJ2-7; no clear D gene. Germline loops: CDR1 SGHRS, CDR2 YFSETQ. Trimming cost V 3 bases and J 4 bases, with 8 bases left between them. The CDR3 runs 12 residues. CDR3 nucleotide sequence: TGCGCCAGCAGCTCTAACGGTTACGAGCAGTACTTC. It codes for CASSSNGYEQYF.

This clone showed up many times. The V call is TRBV28, the J call TRBJ2-1, with 10 bases lining up with TRBD2. Germline lookup yields CDR1 MDHEN and CDR2 SYDVKM. The trim removed 6 bases at V and 10 bases at J, leaving 12 bases unmatched. The length of the CDR3 is 15 residues. The CDR3 DNA is TGTGCCAGCAGACGGACTAGCGGCCCCGTCATGGAGCAGTTCTTC. Amino acid sequence: CASRRTSGPVMEQFF.

This clone was seen a single time. This may come from a read error, since a much larger clone is one base off. The V call is TRBV5-4, the J call TRBJ1-2, with a possible D match to TRBD1 (5 bases). CDR1 is SGHNT, CDR2 YYREEE, per germline (reference sequence). This CDR3 contains 14 residues. CDR3: CSSSLVGRELGYTF. The DNA for the CDR3 is TGTTCCAGCAGCTTGGTAGGCAGGGAGCTTGGCTACACCTTC.